The clone carrying this TCR beta chain was observed many times. As yet, its antigen is unknown. The data originate from a study of T-cell reconstitution after alpha-beta-depleted transplantation in children. Findings and caveats of the study: Several hundred expanded graft clones reportedly supplied alpha-beta T cells about two months after transplant. Diversity and T-cell counts at one year after transplant derived mostly from new T cells. Some patients showed high day-60 TCRbeta diversity, which derived from surviving recipient T cells and thymic progenitors.

During its preparation, the TCRbeta library received unique molecular identifiers. Each CDR3 protein is one row after TCRdb ran MiXCR on the PCR reads. The sample shows about 300,000 distinct CDR3 sequences, roughly 9.1% of them seen only once. The germline V gene encodes CDR1 SGHRS and CDR2 YFSETQ. The germline V and J ends were trimmed by 4 bases and 3 bases, with 16 bases remaining between them. The CDR3 is made up of 15 amino acids. V usage is TRBV5-1 and J usage is TRBJ1-1, with D perhaps TRBD1 (5 bases). This TCR came from a boy in the first two years of life with acute myeloid leukemia, due to receive a stem cell transplant. Sequencing used PBMCs, obtained before TCRalphabeta/CD19-depleted stem cell transplant. The CDR3 DNA reads TGCGCCAGCAGCGACCGGCTTCGGGGCTACACTGAAGCTTTCTTT. Protein: CASSDRLRGYTEAFF.